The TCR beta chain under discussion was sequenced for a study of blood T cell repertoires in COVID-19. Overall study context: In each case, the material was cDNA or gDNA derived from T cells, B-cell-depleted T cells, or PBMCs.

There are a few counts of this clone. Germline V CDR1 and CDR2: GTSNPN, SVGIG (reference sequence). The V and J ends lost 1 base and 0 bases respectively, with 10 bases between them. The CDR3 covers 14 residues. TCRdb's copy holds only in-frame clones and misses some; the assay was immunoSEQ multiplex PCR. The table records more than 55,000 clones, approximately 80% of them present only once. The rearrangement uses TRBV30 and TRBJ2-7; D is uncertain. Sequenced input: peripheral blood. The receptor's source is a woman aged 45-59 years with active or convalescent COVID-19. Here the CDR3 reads CAWSELPRSYEQYF. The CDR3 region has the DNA TGTGCCTGGAGTGAGCTACCTCGCTCCTACGAGCAGTACTTC.